This is a list of T cell receptor beta chains from one sample in a study of CD8 T cells in ankylosing spondylitis. TCRdb reprocessed the 5' RACE reads with MiXCR, giving one entry per CDR3 protein. The table has roughly 700,000 distinct CDR3 sequences, 19% seen once. Specimen: blood, either unsorted or a sorted T cell fraction (not recorded which). The source of these receptors is a male donor with ankylosing spondylitis. CDR3s include the opening cysteine and the closing phenylalanine or tryptophan. A D gene is named only where the DNA matches it firmly. The listing skips clone size in some rows; elsewhere it reads once, few, many or a size class.

len | d_gene | abundance | j_gene | v_gene | CDR3aa | CDR3nt
14 | TRBD1 | - | TRBJ1-1 | TRBV5-1 | CASSSTGSGTEAFF | TGCGCCAGCAGCTCGACAGGGTCGGGCACTGAAGCTTTCTTT
18 | TRBD2 | few | TRBJ2-5 | TRBV3-1 | CASSQVTSGSTLQETQYF | TGTGCCAGCAGCCAAGTGACTAGCGGGAGTACTCTCCAAGAGACCCAGTACTTC
13 | - | - | TRBJ1-6 | TRBV12-3/TRBV12-4 | CATRLAYNSPLHF | TGTGCCACCAGGCTCGCTTATAATTCACCCCTCCACTTT
11 | - | - | TRBJ1-4 | TRBV20-1 | CSGRANEKLFF | TGCAGTGGCAGGGCTAATGAAAAACTGTTTTTT
16 | TRBD1 | few | TRBJ2-3 | TRBV10-3 | CAASSGDRGFTDTQYF | TGTGCCGCCTCCAGCGGGGACAGGGGCTTCACAGATACGCAGTATTTT
16 | TRBD1 | few | TRBJ1-1 | TRBV5-6 | CASSLGLDRLNTEAFF | TGTGCCAGCAGCTTGGGGCTGGACAGGCTGAACACTGAAGCTTTCTTT
15 | TRBD1 | few | TRBJ2-1 | TRBV7-8 | CASSLEDRVIDEQFF | TGTGCCAGCAGCTTAGAGGACAGGGTAATCGATGAGCAGTTCTTC
14 | - | - | TRBJ2-3 | TRBV29-1 | CSVVESLSTDTQYF | TGCAGCGTTGTGGAGTCTCTTAGCACAGATACGCAGTATTTT
11 | - | few | TRBJ1-2 | TRBV20-1 | CSAASGGGYTF | TGCAGTGCTGCATCAGGAGGAGGCTACACCTTC
11 | - | - | TRBJ1-1 | TRBV2 | CASSGRSEAFF | TGTGCCAGCAGCGGGAGGTCCGAAGCTTTCTTT
16 | - | - | TRBJ1-5 | TRBV12-3/TRBV12-4 | CASSPPGQLSNQPQHF | TGTGCCAGCAGTCCCCCGGGACAACTTAGCAATCAGCCCCAGCATTTT
13 | - | - | TRBJ2-7 | TRBV20-1 | CSAPLPSFYEQYF | TGCAGTGCCCCCCTCCCGAGCTTTTACGAGCAGTACTTC
17 | TRBD2 | - | TRBJ2-3 | TRBV20-1 | CSTTSGRTPASTDTQYF | TGCAGTACTACTAGCGGGAGGACCCCTGCGAGCACAGATACGCAGTATTTT
14 | TRBD2 | - | TRBJ2-7 | TRBV5-1 | CASSLGGLVVEQYF | TGCGCCAGCAGCTTGGGTGGACTAGTTGTCGAGCAGTACTTC
12 | - | few | TRBJ1-2 | TRBV30 | CAWSVLSDGYTF | TGTGCCTGGAGTGTACTTTCGGATGGCTACACCTTC
14 | - | - | TRBJ2-7 | TRBV7-9 | CASSSPVGAGEQYF | TGTGCCAGCAGCTCTCCTGTGGGGGCAGGCGAGCAGTACTTC
16 | TRBD1 | many | TRBJ1-1 | TRBV12-3/TRBV12-4 | CASSKLGQGINTEAFF | TGTGCCAGCAGCAAATTAGGACAGGGCATCAACACTGAAGCTTTCTTT
16 | - | few | TRBJ1-1 | TRBV5-6 | CASSLAWDTINTEAFF | TGTGCCAGCAGCTTGGCCTGGGACACTATAAACACTGAAGCTTTCTTT
16 | TRBD1 | few | TRBJ1-1 | TRBV7-2 | CASSSGTGGRYTEAFF | TGTGCCAGCAGCTCCGGGACAGGGGGCAGGTACACTGAAGCTTTCTTT
15 | TRBD1 | - | TRBJ2-7 | TRBV20-1 | CSARATGTASYEQYF | TGCAGTGCTAGAGCAACCGGGACAGCCTCCTACGAGCAGTACTTC
14 | - | few | TRBJ2-7 | TRBV30 | CAWSKRGLSYEQYF | TGTGCCTGGAGTAAACGGGGCCTTTCCTACGAGCAGTACTTC
15 | TRBD1 | few | TRBJ2-7 | TRBV7-8 | CASSLSRTGSYEQYF | TGTGCCAGCAGCTTATCTAGGACAGGATCCTACGAGCAGTACTTC
16 | - | - | TRBJ2-3 | TRBV28 | CASSPLVAHTTDTQYF | TGTGCCAGCAGTCCTCTCGTGGCACACACCACAGATACGCAGTATTTT
14 | - | - | TRBJ1-2 | TRBV9 | CASSVGSSDYGYTF | TGTGCCAGCAGCGTAGGGAGCAGTGACTATGGCTACACCTTC
12 | TRBD1 | - | TRBJ1-2 | TRBV4-3 | CASSQTGLGYTF | TGCGCCAGCAGCCAGACAGGGTTGGGCTACACCTTC
14 | - | - | TRBJ2-3 | TRBV4-2 | CASSQEVGLDTQYF | TGTGCCAGCAGCCAAGAAGTAGGGTTGGATACGCAGTATTTT
17 | - | - | TRBJ1-5 | TRBV4-1 | CASSQDPAQGSYQPQHF | TGCGCCAGCAGCCAAGATCCGGCCCAAGGTTCGTATCAGCCCCAGCATTTT
11 | - | few | TRBJ1-4 | TRBV3-1 | CASRGGEKLFF | TGTGCCAGCAGGGGAGGTGAAAAACTGTTTTTT
14 | - | few | TRBJ2-7 | TRBV2 | CASSEALGDYEQYF | TGTGCCAGCAGTGAAGCGCTGGGGGACTACGAGCAGTACTTC
15 | - | - | TRBJ1-2 | TRBV27 | CASSPPGQPVYGYTF | TGTGCCAGCAGCCCTCCTGGACAGCCGGTCTATGGCTACACCTTC
15 | TRBD2 | - | TRBJ2-4 | TRBV7-2 | CASSLALTSTYIQYF | TGTGCCAGCAGCTTAGCCCTGACTAGCACATACATTCAGTACTTC
15 | TRBD2 | few | TRBJ2-5 | TRBV28 | CASSLLAGAGETQYF | TGTGCCAGCAGTTTACTAGCGGGAGCGGGTGAGACCCAGTACTTC
15 | - | few | TRBJ1-3 | TRBV12-3/TRBV12-4 | CASSLQASSGNTIYF | TGTGCCAGCAGTTTACAGGCGAGCTCTGGAAACACCATATATTTT
14 | - | - | TRBJ1-1 | TRBV9 | CASSVDVERTEAFF | TGTGCCAGCAGCGTAGATGTGGAGCGGACAGAAGCTTTCTTT
15 | - | many | TRBJ2-2 | TRBV5-1 | CASSWPRYGTGELFF | TGCGCCAGCAGCTGGCCCCGGTACGGCACCGGGGAGCTGTTTTTT
14 | - | - | TRBJ2-2 | TRBV5-1 | CASSQGKGGGELFF | TGCGCCAGCAGCCAAGGAAAGGGTGGCGGGGAGCTGTTTTTT
15 | TRBD1 | few | TRBJ1-1 | TRBV7-9 | CASSLTDRGLDEAFF | TGTGCCAGCAGCTTAACGGACAGGGGGCTAGATGAAGCTTTCTTT
16 | - | - | TRBJ2-1 | TRBV7-2 | CASSLSSSGPYNEQFF | TGTGCCAGCAGCTTAAGTTCGAGCGGACCCTACAATGAGCAGTTCTTC
13 | - | - | TRBJ2-7 | TRBV11-2 | CASSSWTSYEQYF | TGTGCCAGCAGTTCCTGGACTTCCTACGAGCAGTACTTC
14 | TRBD1 | few | TRBJ1-4 | TRBV4-1 | CASSPGGNNEKLFF | TGCGCCAGCAGCCCAGGGGGAAATAATGAAAAACTGTTTTTT
13 | - | - | TRBJ2-3 | TRBV29-1 | CSGHSGATDTQYF | TGCAGCGGTCACTCCGGGGCCACAGATACGCAGTATTTT
15 | - | few | TRBJ2-3 | TRBV6-1 | CASRPGTRSTDTQYF | TGTGCCAGCCGGCCCGGGACCCGGAGCACAGATACGCAGTATTTT
15 | TRBD2 | few | TRBJ2-1 | TRBV10-3 | CAISRLAEGNNEQFF | TGTGCCATCAGCAGACTAGCGGAGGGAAACAATGAGCAGTTCTTC